This is a list of T cell receptor beta chains from one sample in a study of monozygotic twins with inflammatory bowel disease. TCRdb re-called the 5' RACE reads and shows each CDR3 protein once, DNA omitted. The listing records some 440,000 distinct CDR3 sequences. Sample: blood. The source of these receptors is a human donor with ulcerative colitis or Crohn's disease, or a healthy co-twin of an affected twin (not recorded which). CDR3s include the opening cysteine and the closing phenylalanine or tryptophan.

V	J	CDR3
TRBV4-3	TRBJ2-2	CASSQEGTGNTGELFF
TRBV10-3	TRBJ1-1	CAISESTGLAFF
TRBV15	TRBJ2-2	CATSREDRDSGELFF
TRBV7-2	TRBJ2-7	CASSPRTNYEQYF
TRBV2	TRBJ1-6	CASTQLFRGSSPLHF
TRBV18	TRBJ2-2	CASSPALLQGNPGELFF
TRBV10-3	TRBJ2-3	CAISQGGDADTQYF
TRBV5-1	TRBJ1-5	CASSLFPGQNQPQHF
TRBV6-2/TRBV6-3	TRBJ2-4	CASSSLQGAKNIQYF
TRBV10-3	TRBJ1-2	CAISDGGGVYGYTF
TRBV19	TRBJ2-7	CASSLQGSTYEQYF
TRBV19	TRBJ1-1	CASTGQVPDTEAFF
TRBV5-1	TRBJ2-2	CASSGDGTGELFF
TRBV20-1	TRBJ2-1	CSASRDHEQFF
TRBV4-3	TRBJ2-2	CASSQDFRGNGELFF
TRBV7-2	TRBJ2-7	CASSYRNEQYF
TRBV30	TRBJ1-1	CAWSAGVNTEAFF
TRBV12-3/TRBV12-4	TRBJ2-5	CASSLATNQPPRQETQYF
TRBV18	TRBJ2-5	CASSRGQGGTETQYF
TRBV6-1	TRBJ2-7	CASSAQTGQGPYEQYF
TRBV7-2	TRBJ2-1	CASSWRGDEREQFF
TRBV7-9	TRBJ1-2	CASSLIGYGYTF
TRBV5-4	TRBJ2-1	CASSLVGLTSGINNEQFF
TRBV5-1	TRBJ2-1	CASSLQGSSYNEQFF
TRBV12-3/TRBV12-4	TRBJ1-1	CASSSPFGGNTEAFF
TRBV7-8	TRBJ2-7	CASSLAWASGSTYEQYF
TRBV20-1	TRBJ2-5	CSAKQGSGRQETQYF
TRBV4-3	TRBJ2-1	CASSQDLGTVSYNEQFF
TRBV29-1	TRBJ2-7	CSVELPGQGYEQYF
TRBV5-4	TRBJ2-7	CASSLTTSAYEQYF
TRBV24-1	TRBJ2-3	CATSDGAAGSRDTQYF
TRBV20-1	TRBJ2-3	CSAREMSTSTDTQYF
TRBV3-1	TRBJ2-7	CASSPRGSRPEQYF
TRBV7-3	TRBJ2-7	CASSFTGGLDEQYF
TRBV7-6	TRBJ1-1	CASSYKLDTEAFF
TRBV5-1	TRBJ2-1	CASSFLGNSYNEQFF
TRBV9	TRBJ2-1	CASGGGYEQFF
TRBV12-3/TRBV12-4	TRBJ1-2	CASTTGLYYGYTF
TRBV20-1	TRBJ2-3	CSARQDPNTQYF
TRBV2	TRBJ1-3	CASSPTGLSSGNTIYF
TRBV30	TRBJ1-3	CALGGAGNTIYF
TRBV28	TRBJ2-1	CASSRQESEQFF
TRBV18	TRBJ2-1	CASSPSPLAGTRETRFF
TRBV19	TRBJ2-5	CASSIKRDIQETQYF
TRBV14	TRBJ2-1	CASSRAGTGAYNEQFF
TRBV20-1	TRBJ1-2	CSAPPSTRGERGGDYGYTF
TRBV7-9	TRBJ2-1	CASSLGSGTGLNEQFF